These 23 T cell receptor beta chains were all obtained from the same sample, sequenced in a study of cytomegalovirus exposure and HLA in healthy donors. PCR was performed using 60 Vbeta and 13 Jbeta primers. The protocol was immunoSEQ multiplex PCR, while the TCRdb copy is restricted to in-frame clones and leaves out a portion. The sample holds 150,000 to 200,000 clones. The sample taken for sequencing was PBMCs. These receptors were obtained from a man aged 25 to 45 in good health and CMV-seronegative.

The CDR3 coding sequence is TGTGCCAGCACAACTATGAGCACAGATACGCAGTATTTT. It codes for CASTTMSTDTQYF. This sequence joins TRBV2 and TRBJ2-3; D not resolved. With 7 bases removed from V and 0 bases from J, the gap between germline ends came to 8 bases. Germline V lookup: CDR1 SNHLY, CDR2 FYNNEI. This CDR3 is built from 13 residues.

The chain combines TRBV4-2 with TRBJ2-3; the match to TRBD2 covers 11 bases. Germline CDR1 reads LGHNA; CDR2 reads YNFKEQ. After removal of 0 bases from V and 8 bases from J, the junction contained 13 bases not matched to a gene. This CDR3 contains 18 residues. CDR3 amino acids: CASSQERLTSGSSGTQYF. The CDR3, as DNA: TGTGCCAGCAGCCAAGAAAGGCTAACTAGCGGGAGTAGTGGTACGCAGTATTTT.

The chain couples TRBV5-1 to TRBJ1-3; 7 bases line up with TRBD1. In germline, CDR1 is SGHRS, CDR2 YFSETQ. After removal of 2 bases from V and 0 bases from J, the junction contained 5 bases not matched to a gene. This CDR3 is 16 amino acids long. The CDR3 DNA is TGCGCCAGCAGCTTAGACAGGGTCGCCTCTGGAAACACCATATATTTT. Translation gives CASSLDRVASGNTIYF.

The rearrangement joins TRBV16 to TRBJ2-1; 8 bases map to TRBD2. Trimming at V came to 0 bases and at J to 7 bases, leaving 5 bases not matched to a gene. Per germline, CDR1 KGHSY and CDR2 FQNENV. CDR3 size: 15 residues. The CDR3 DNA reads TGTGCCAGCAGCCAATCCCCAGCGGGAGTGAATGAGCAGTTCTTC. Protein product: CASSQSPAGVNEQFF.

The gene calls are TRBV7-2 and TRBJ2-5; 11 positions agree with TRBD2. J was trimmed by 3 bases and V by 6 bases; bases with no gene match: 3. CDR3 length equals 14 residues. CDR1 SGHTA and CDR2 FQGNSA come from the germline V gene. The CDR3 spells CASRNSGGEETQYF. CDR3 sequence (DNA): TGTGCCAGCAGGAATAGCGGGGGGGAAGAGACCCAGTACTTC.

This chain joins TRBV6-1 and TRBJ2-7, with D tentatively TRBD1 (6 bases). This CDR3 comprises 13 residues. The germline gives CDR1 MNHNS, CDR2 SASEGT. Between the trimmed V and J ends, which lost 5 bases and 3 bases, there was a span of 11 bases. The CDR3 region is CASSSDRLYEQYF. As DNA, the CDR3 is TGTGCCAGCAGTTCTGACAGGCTCTACGAGCAGTACTTC.

CDR3 nucleotide sequence: TGTGCCAGCAGCCGACAGACCACGCCACTACTGGAGCTGTTTTTT. Its protein product is CASSRQTTPLLELFF. The chain employs TRBV7-8 and TRBJ2-2, with D possibly being TRBD1 (5 bases). V lost 5 bases, J lost 10 bases, and 20 bases lay in between. The CDR3 contains 15 residues. Germline CDR1 SGHVS, CDR2 FQNEAQ.

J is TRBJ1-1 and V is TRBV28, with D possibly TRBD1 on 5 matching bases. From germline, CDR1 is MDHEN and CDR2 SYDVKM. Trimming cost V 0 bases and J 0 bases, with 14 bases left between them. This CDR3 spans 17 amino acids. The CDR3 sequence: CASSLWGTGRMNTEAFF. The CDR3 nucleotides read TGTGCCAGCAGTTTATGGGGGACTGGTAGAATGAACACTGAAGCTTTCTTT.

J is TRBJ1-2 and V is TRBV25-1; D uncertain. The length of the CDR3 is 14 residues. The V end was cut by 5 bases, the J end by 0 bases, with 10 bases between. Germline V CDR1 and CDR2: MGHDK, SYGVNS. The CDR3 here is CASSTQKTNYGYTF. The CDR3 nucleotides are TGTGCCAGCAGTACACAGAAAACTAACTATGGCTACACCTTC.

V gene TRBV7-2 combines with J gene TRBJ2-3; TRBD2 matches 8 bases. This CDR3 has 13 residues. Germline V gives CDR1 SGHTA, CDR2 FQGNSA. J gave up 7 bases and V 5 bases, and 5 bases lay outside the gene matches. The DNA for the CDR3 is TGTGCCAGCAGCCCCAGCGGGGGCCATACGCAGTATTTT. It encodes CASSPSGGHTQYF. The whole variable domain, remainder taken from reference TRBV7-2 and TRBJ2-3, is GAGVSQSPSNKVTEKGKDVELRCDPISGHTALYWYRQSLGQGLEFLIYFQGNSAPDKSGLPSDRFSAERTGGSVSTLTIQRTQQEDSAVYLCASSPSGGHTQYFGPGTRLTVL.

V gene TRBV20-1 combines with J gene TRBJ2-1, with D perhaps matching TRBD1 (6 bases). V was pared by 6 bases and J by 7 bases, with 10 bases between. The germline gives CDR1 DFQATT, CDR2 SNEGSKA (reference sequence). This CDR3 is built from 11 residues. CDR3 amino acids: CSASQGNEQFF. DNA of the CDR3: TGCAGTGCGTCCCAGGGGAATGAGCAGTTCTTC.

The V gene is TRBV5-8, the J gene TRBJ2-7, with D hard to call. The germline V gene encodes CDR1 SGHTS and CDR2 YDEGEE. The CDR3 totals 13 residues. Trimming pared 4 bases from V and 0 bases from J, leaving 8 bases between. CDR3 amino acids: CASSPENSYEQYF. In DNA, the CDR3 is TGTGCCAGCAGCCCGGAGAACTCCTACGAGCAGTACTTC.

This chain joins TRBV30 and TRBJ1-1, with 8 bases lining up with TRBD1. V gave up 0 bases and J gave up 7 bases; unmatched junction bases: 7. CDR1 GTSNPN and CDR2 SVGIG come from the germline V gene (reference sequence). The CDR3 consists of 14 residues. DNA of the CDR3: TGTGCCTGGAGTGTAGCAGGGGGCAGTAATGAAGCTTTCTTT. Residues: CAWSVAGGSNEAFF.

DNA of the CDR3: TGTGCCAGCAGATCCGGGATTTACGAGCAGTACTTC. Its translation is CASRSGIYEQYF. The V and J genes are TRBV28 and TRBJ2-7; TRBD2 might be the D (5 bases). Germline V CDR1 and CDR2: MDHEN, SYDVKM. This CDR3 has 12 amino acids. V lost 6 bases and J 4 bases, leaving 10 bases between the germline ends.

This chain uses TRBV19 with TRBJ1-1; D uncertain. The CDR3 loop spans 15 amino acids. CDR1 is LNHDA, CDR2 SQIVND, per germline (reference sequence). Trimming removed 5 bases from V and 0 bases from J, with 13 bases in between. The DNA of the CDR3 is TGTGCCAGTAGTCGTCCTGAGTTATTGAACACTGAAGCTTTCTTT. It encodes CASSRPELLNTEAFF.

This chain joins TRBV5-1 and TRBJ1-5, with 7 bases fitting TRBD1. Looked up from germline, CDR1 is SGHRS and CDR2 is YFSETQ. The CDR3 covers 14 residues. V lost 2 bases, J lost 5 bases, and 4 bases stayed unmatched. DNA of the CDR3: TGCGCCAGCAGCTTAGGACAGGTTGATCAGCCCCAGCATTTT. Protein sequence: CASSLGQVDQPQHF. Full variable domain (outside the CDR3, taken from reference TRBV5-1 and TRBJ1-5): KAGVTQTPRYLIKTRGQQVTLSCSPISGHRSVSWYQQTPGQGLQFLFEYFSETQRNKGNFPGRFSGRQFSNSRSEMNVSTLELGDSALYLCASSLGQVDQPQHFGDGTRLSIL.

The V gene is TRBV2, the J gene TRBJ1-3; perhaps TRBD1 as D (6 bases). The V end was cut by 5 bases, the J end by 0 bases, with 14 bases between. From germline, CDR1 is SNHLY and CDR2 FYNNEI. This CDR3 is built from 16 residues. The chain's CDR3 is CASSRGDRSSGNTIYF. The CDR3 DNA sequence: TGTGCCAGCAGTCGGGGTGACAGGTCCTCTGGAAACACCATATATTTT.

The CDR3 DNA follows: TGTGCCAGGGCACGAAACAGGGGGCGCGGGTACGAGCAGTACTTC. Its protein product is CARARNRGRGYEQYF. The chain combines TRBV6-1 with TRBJ2-7; 9 bases are a match to TRBD1. Germline CDR1 and CDR2: MNHNS and SASEGT. J lost 4 bases, V lost 9 bases, and 13 bases had no gene match. The CDR3 runs to 15 residues.

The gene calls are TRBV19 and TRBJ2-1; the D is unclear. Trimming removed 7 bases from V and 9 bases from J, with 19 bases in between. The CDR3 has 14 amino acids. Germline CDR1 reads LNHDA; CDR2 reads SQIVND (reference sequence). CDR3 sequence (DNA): TGTGCCAGTACCTTCTACTCGGGTAGTGGTGAGCAGTTCTTC. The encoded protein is CASTFYSGSGEQFF. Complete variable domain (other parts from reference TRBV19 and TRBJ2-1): DGGITQSPKYLFRKEGQNVTLSCEQNLNHDAMYWYRQDPGQGLRLIYYSQIVNDFQKGDIAEGYSVSREKKESFPLTVTSAQKNPTAFYLCASTFYSGSGEQFFGPGTRLTVL.

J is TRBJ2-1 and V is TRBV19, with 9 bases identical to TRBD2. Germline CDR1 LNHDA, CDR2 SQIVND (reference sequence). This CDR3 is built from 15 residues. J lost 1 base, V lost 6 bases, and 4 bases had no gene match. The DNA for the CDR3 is TGTGCCAGTAGGCTCAGCGGGGGGTCCTACAATGAGCAGTTCTTC. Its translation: CASRLSGGSYNEQFF.

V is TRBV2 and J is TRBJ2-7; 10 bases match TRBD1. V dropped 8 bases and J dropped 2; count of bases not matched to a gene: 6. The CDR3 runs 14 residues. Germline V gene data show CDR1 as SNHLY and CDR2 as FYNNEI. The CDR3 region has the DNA TGTGCCAGCTGCCGGGACAGGGGTCCCTACGAGCAGTACTTC. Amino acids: CASCRDRGPYEQYF.

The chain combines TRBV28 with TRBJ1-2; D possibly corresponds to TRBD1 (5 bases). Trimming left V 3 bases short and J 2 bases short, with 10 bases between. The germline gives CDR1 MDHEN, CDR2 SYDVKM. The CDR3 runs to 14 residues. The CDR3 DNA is TGTGCCAGCAGTTTGGGTAGGACAAACTATGGCTACACCTTC. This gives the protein CASSLGRTNYGYTF.

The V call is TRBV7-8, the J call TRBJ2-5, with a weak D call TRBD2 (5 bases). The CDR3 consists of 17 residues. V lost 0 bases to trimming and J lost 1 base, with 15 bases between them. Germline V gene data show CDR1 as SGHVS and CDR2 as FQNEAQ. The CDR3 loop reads CASSLAWGAAFQETQYF. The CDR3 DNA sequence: TGTGCCAGCAGCTTAGCGTGGGGAGCGGCCTTCCAAGAGACCCAGTACTTC.